This T cell receptor beta chain was captured in a study of shared clonotypes between healthy human individuals. Profiled with immunoSEQ multiplex PCR; TCRdb holds only in-frame clones, not every one. Of 950,000 to 1,100,000 clones listed, around 76% are singletons. Trimming removed 5 bases from V and 7 bases from J; junction bases left unmatched: 5. This CDR3 region has 13 residues. Germline V CDR1 and CDR2: MDHEN, SYDVKM. CD4+ cell separation produced CD45RA+ naive and CD45RA-negative memory subsets. Regarding this clone: In the same sample, other DNA sequences code for this CDR3.

Specimen: memory CD4+ T cells sorted from blood. Regarding subset: CD45RA-negative fraction. The chain couples TRBV28 to TRBJ1-2; 9 bases fit TRBD1. The source is a young man in good health. CDR3 coding DNA: TGTGCCAGCAGTCTTACAGGGGGCGTTGGCTACACCTTC. It translates to CASSLTGGVGYTF.